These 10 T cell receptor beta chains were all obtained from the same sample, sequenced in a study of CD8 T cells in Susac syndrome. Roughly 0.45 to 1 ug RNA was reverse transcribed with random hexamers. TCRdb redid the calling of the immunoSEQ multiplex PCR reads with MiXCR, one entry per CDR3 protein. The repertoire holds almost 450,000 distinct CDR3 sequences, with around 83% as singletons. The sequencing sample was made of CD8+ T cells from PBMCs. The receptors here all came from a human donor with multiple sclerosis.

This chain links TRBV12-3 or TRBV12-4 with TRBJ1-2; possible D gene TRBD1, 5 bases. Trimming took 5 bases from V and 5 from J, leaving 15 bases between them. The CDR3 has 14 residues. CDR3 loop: CASSGTGEEYGYTF. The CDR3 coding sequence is TGTGCCAGCAGTGGGACGGGAGAAGAGTATGGCTACACCTTC.

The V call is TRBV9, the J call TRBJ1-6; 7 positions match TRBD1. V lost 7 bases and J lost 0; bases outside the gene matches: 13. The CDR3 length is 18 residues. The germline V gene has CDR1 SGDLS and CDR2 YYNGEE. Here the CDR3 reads CASGGEMGQLSYNSPLHF. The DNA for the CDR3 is TGTGCCAGCGGCGGAGAAATGGGACAGCTCTCCTATAATTCACCCCTCCACTTT.

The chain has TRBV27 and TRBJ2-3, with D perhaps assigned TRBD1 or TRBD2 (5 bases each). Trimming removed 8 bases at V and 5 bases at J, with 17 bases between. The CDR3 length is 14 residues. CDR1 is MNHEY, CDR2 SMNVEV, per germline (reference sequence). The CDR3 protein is CASSGPRGLDTQYF. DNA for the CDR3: TGTGCCAGCTCGGGACCAAGGGGATTAGATACGCAGTATTTT.

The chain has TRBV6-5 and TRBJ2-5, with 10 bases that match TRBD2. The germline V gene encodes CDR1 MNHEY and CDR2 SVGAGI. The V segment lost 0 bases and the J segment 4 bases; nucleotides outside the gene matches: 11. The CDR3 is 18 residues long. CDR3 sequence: CASSYSTALAGASETQYF. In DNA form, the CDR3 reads TGTGCCAGCAGTTACTCGACGGCCCTAGCGGGAGCTTCAGAGACCCAGTACTTC.

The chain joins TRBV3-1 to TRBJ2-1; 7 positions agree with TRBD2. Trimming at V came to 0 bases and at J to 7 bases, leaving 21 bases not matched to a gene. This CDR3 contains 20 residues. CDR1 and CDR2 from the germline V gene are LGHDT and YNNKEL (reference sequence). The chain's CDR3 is CASSQDTSGVIPFHGNEQFF. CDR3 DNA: TGTGCCAGCAGCCAAGATACGAGCGGGGTGATACCCTTCCATGGGAATGAGCAGTTCTTC.

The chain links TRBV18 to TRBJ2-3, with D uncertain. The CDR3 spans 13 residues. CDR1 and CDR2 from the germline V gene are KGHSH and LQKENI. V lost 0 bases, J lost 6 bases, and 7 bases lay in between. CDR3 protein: CASSPPTGDTQYF. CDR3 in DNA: TGTGCCAGCTCACCACCGACTGGGGATACGCAGTATTTT.

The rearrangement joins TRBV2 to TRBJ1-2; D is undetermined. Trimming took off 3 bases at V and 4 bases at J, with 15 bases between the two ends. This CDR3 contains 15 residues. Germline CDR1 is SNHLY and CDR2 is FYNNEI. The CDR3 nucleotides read TGTGCCAGCAGTGAGGTGTTATTGGGGAGCTATGGCTACACCTTC. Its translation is CASSEVLLGSYGYTF.

The CDR3 sequence is CASSRGGVDNQPQHF. Written as DNA, the CDR3 is TGCGCCAGCTCGAGGGGAGGGGTGGACAATCAGCCCCAGCATTTT. The chain recombines TRBV5-1 with TRBJ1-5; a possible D gene is TRBD1 (5 bases). V was clipped by 7 bases and J by 3 bases, with 17 bases between them. From germline, CDR1 is SGHRS and CDR2 YFSETQ. The CDR3 length is 15 residues.

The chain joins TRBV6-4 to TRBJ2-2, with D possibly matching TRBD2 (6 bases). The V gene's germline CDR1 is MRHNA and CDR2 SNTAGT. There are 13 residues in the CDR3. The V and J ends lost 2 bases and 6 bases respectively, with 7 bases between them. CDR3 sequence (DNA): TGTGCCAGCAGTGACAGGGAGGCCGGGGAGCTGTTTTTT. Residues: CASSDREAGELFF.

The CDR3 spells CAWSAEANYGYTF. DNA for the CDR3: TGTGCCTGGAGTGCGGAAGCTAACTATGGCTACACCTTC. The chain recombines TRBV30 with TRBJ1-2, with D uncertain. V was pared by 1 base and J by 0 bases, with 6 bases between. Germline V CDR1 and CDR2: GTSNPN, SVGIG (reference sequence). The CDR3 sequence is 13 residues long.